This T cell receptor beta chain is drawn from a study of cytomegalovirus exposure and HLA in healthy donors. Broader study findings: TCR beta chains numbering under 200 were designated cytomegalovirus-associated. In a later analysis, a genetic analysis reported fewer productive-TCR N-insertions in an Asian-associated ancestry cluster than the cohort average. Earlier analysis yielded a pattern in which most TCR beta V segments were productive about 87% or about 30% of the time.

Use of 60 Vbeta and 13 Jbeta primers characterized the PCR. Assay: immunoSEQ multiplex PCR; the TCRdb copy retains only in-frame clones and omits some. This table has approximately 180,000 clones, roughly 87% appearing once. This clone has more than one count but fewer than ten. No antigen is known for it. The receptor was isolated from a girl under two years old in good health and CMV-seronegative. The sequencing input was PBMCs.

The CDR3 sequence: CASAQGTNTEAFF. As DNA, the CDR3 is TGCGCCAGCGCCCAGGGAACGAACACTGAAGCTTTCTTT. The rearrangement links TRBV5-1 to TRBJ1-1; tentative D call: TRBD1 (5 bases). The V end was cut by 7 bases, the J end by 1 base, with 11 bases between. The CDR3 is 13 amino acids. CDR1 and CDR2 from the germline V gene are SGHRS and YFSETQ.